This TCR beta chain was observed in a study of blood T cell repertoires in COVID-19. Looking at the study overall: PBMCs, B-cell-depleted T cells, or T cells were the source of the cDNA or gDNA that made up the material.

Participant age was roughly 18 to 95 years, and participants resided in roughly 25 US areas. This CDR3 contains 14 residues. Germline V gene lookup returns CDR1 SGHRS and CDR2 YFSETQ. Trimming at V came to 4 bases and at J to 4 bases, leaving 5 bases not matched to a gene. Original data processing: Cell counts per sample came from amplifying reference gene primers. Here immunoSEQ multiplex PCR was the method, and the copy in TCRdb shows in-frame clones only, minus some. V, J and clone size were drawn from that table, and D and trimming were deduced from the DNA. Of about 390,000 clones in the sample, about 86% were seen once.

The source is a woman aged 50 to 60 who had recovered from COVID-19. The V and J genes are TRBV5-1 and TRBJ2-7, with 10 bases that match TRBD1. Material: PBMCs or T cells enriched from blood (not recorded which). CDR3: CASSPRTGGYEQYF. CDR3 coding DNA: TGCGCCAGCAGCCCGCGGACAGGGGGTTACGAGCAGTACTTC.